The 4 T cell receptor beta chains presented below share a single source sample, sequenced in a study of shared clonotypes between healthy human individuals. Libraries were prepared by immunoSEQ multiplex PCR; TCRdb keeps only in-frame clonotypes and omits some of them. This repertoire shows over a million clones, 98% found once; its top ten account for about 0.45%. Source material: naive CD4+ T cells sorted from blood. Subset of the sample: CD45RA+ positively selected. Receptor source: a man aged 25 to 40 in good health.

This sequence joins TRBV11-2 and TRBJ2-5; TRBD2 agrees at 10 bases. Germline-derived CDR1 and CDR2 are SGHAT and FQNNGV. The CDR3 sequence is 17 residues long. V dropped 3 bases and J dropped 4; count of bases not matched to a gene: 11. As DNA, the CDR3 is TGTGCCAGCAGCTTGGAGGGACTAGCGCAATCACGAGAGACCCAGTACTTC. It encodes CASSLEGLAQSRETQYF. Combining the CDR3 with reference TRBV11-2 and TRBJ2-5 gives the whole variable domain EAGVAQSPRYKIIEKRQSVAFWCNPISGHATLYWYQQILGQGPKLLIQFQNNGVVDDSQLPKDRFSAERLKGVDSTLKIQPAKLEDSAVYLCASSLEGLAQSRETQYFGPGTRLLVL.

This chain uses TRBV19 with TRBJ2-7, with 16 nucleotides matching TRBD2. The CDR3 consists of 16 residues. Germline V lookup: CDR1 LNHDA, CDR2 SQIVND (reference sequence). Losses at the gene ends were 5 bases for V and 2 bases for J; bases not matched to a gene: 3. CDR3 residues: CASSSGLAGGTYEQYF. The DNA for the CDR3 is TGTGCCAGTAGTTCGGGACTAGCGGGAGGGACCTACGAGCAGTACTTC.

The chain joins TRBV4-3 to TRBJ2-1; 9 nucleotides align to TRBD2. This CDR3 contains 19 residues. V shed 2 bases and J 2 bases; nucleotides not matched to a gene: 13. In germline, CDR1 is LGHNA, CDR2 YSLEER. CDR3 amino acids: CASSQKPPLAGAAYNEQFF. The CDR3 DNA sequence: TGCGCCAGCAGCCAAAAACCCCCACTAGCGGGTGCGGCCTACAATGAGCAGTTCTTC.

The rearrangement joins TRBV6-1 to TRBJ2-5; D is undetermined. The CDR3 sequence is 13 residues long. The V end lost 6 bases, the J end lost 0 bases, and 8 bases lay between the germline ends. The germline CDR1 and CDR2 sequences are MNHNS and SASEGT. CDR3 in amino acids: CASSETYQETQYF. DNA for the CDR3: TGTGCCAGCAGCGAAACATACCAAGAGACCCAGTACTTC.